In this sample, the clone carrying this TCR beta chain turned up a few times. Trimming cost V 4 bases and J 3 bases; bases outside gene matches: 9. Germline V gene lookup returns CDR1 SGHKS and CDR2 YYEKEE (reference sequence). This CDR3 has 15 amino acids. Repertoires were generated with immunoSEQ multiplex PCR, while TCRdb's copy carries only in-frame clones and drops some. The sample comprises 150,000 or so clones, approximately 80% of which are singletons, and 5.2% rests with the top ten. The sample belongs to a study of blood T cell repertoires in COVID-19. Study-level information: T cells, B-cell-depleted T cells, or PBMCs supplied cDNA or gDNA.

The sequenced sample was PBMCs or T cells enriched from blood (not recorded which). This clonotype originated in a man in his 70s who had been exposed to COVID-19. The rearrangement uses TRBV5-5 and TRBJ2-7; 8 positions agree with TRBD2. The CDR3 nucleotides read TGTGCCAGCAGCCCCTATAGCGGGGCCGACTACGAGCAGTACTTC. Translating it yields CASSPYSGADYEQYF.